This paragraph reports one T cell receptor beta chain. Its antigen is not known. This sample stems from a study of graft-versus-host responses after intestinal transplantation. The overall study: Transplant types were multivisceral, liver-intestinal, or isolated intestinal. All recipients got anti-thymocyte globulin induction, then tacrolimus and steroids for about 3 years.

Clones were read by immunoSEQ multiplex PCR, and TCRdb kept only the in-frame ones, dropping some. The table lists approximately 82,000 clones, roughly 93% of them singletons. The V end was cut by 7 bases, the J end by 1 base, with 4 bases between. The CDR3 covers 12 residues. Germline CDR1 SEHNR, CDR2 FQNEAQ (reference sequence). Study findings and constraints: Peak GvH clone levels in circulation were associated with early post-transplant HvG declines. Researchers found GvH clones in recipient marrow, and some showed up first in ileum or blood.

This receptor was obtained from a human donor who was the organ donor for an intestinal transplant. The chain carries TRBV7-9 and TRBJ2-2; the D is unclear. The specimen was unstimulated CD8+ T cells sorted from spleen or lymph node cells, collected before transplant. CDR3 coding DNA: TGTGCCAGCAACGGGAACACCGGGGAGCTGTTTTTT. Its translation: CASNGNTGELFF.